These T cell receptor beta chains were read from a single sample in a study of blood T cell repertoires in COVID-19. Here immunoSEQ multiplex PCR was the method, and the copy in TCRdb shows in-frame clones only, minus some. The table includes roughly 250,000 clones, 82% detected once. The specimen sequenced was peripheral blood. The receptor set was obtained from a woman of 80 years or more with active or convalescent COVID-19. The CDR3 runs from the conserved cysteine through the conserved F or W. A D gene is named only where the DNA matches it firmly. The size entry is marked missing in some rows and otherwise reads once, few, many or a size class.

- | few | TRBJ2-7 | TRBV6-5 | 15 | TGTGCCAGCAGTTACGGTTGGAGGAGCTCCTACGAGCAGTACTTC | CASSYGWRSSYEQYF
TRBD1 | - | TRBJ1-6 | TRBV6-4 | 14 | TGTGCCAGCAGCCGGGACAGGGGTAATTCACCCCTCCACTTT | CASSRDRGNSPLHF
- | - | TRBJ2-4 | TRBV28 | 15 | TGTGCCAGCAGTTCGAGTGGAGTACCCAAAAACATTCAGTACTTC | CASSSSGVPKNIQYF
- | - | TRBJ1-1 | TRBV18 | 13 | TGTGCCAGCTCACCCCTGGGGGGCACTGAAGCTTTCTTT | CASSPLGGTEAFF
TRBD1 | - | TRBJ1-1 | TRBV19 | 15 | TGTGCCAGTAGTTTCGCCGGGACAGGGAACACTGAAGCTTTCTTT | CASSFAGTGNTEAFF
- | - | TRBJ1-1 | TRBV2 | 14 | TGTGCCAGCATTATAGGGGGACCGAACACTGAAGCTTTCTTT | CASIIGGPNTEAFF
- | - | TRBJ1-5 | TRBV4-1 | 15 | TGCGCCAGCAGCCTTGTGGGGGGGGGCAATCAGCCCCAGCATTTT | CASSLVGGGNQPQHF
- | - | TRBJ2-3 | TRBV2 | 13 | TGTGCCAGCAGGGGGGCGCTTACAGATACGCAGTATTTT | CASRGALTDTQYF
- | - | TRBJ2-7 | TRBV7-6 | 17 | TGTGCCAGCTCTAGGGCCACAGTCGGAGGCCAATTGGGGGAGCAGTACTTC | CASSRATVGGQLGEQYF
TRBD2 | - | TRBJ2-3 | TRBV19 | 15 | TGTGCCAGTAGTCCCGGACTAGCGAACACAGATACGCAGTATTTT | CASSPGLANTDTQYF